Given below is one TCR beta chain in context. This record belongs to a study of blood T cell repertoires in COVID-19. For the study at large: Sources were T cells, B-cell-depleted T cells, or PBMCs; the material itself was cDNA or gDNA.

Data came from immunoSEQ multiplex PCR; TCRdb stores just in-frame clones and leaves some out. The data contain around 130,000 clones, 84% of them singletons. CDR1 SGHRS and CDR2 YFSETQ come from the germline V gene. V dropped 0 bases and J dropped 3 bases, with 14 bases sitting between them. This CDR3 contains 16 residues. This TCR derives from a man aged 60-69 years with acute or convalescent COVID-19. Material: peripheral blood. The chain is built from TRBV5-1 and TRBJ2-3, with D possibly matching TRBD1 (5 bases). CDR3 nucleotides: TGCGCCAGCAGCTTGGCAGGGATGCAGGGAACAGATACGCAGTATTTT. It codes for CASSLAGMQGTDTQYF. Filled out from reference TRBV5-1 and TRBJ2-3, the complete variable domain reads KAGVTQTPRYLIKTRGQQVTLSCSPISGHRSVSWYQQTPGQGLQFLFEYFSETQRNKGNFPGRFSGRQFSNSRSEMNVSTLELGDSALYLCASSLAGMQGTDTQYFGPGTRLTVL.